This entry lists 14 T cell receptor beta chains sequenced from one sample in a study of T cells in Graves' hyperthyroidism and ophthalmopathy. RNA transcripts served as the template for amplifying TCR beta CDR3 regions. During a first-round RT-PCR of the TCR CDR3, the HTBI primer set was used. TCRdb analysed the multiplex PCR reads with MiXCR anew, one entry per CDR3 protein. The sample holds 250,000 to 300,000 distinct CDR3 sequences, roughly 19% seen once. Sequencing was carried out using blood. All receptors come from a man aged 50 or older with Graves' ophthalmopathy.

In DNA form, the CDR3 reads TGTGCCAGCAGCGTGACTAGCGGGAGGGTAGATACGCAGTATTTT. Translated: CASSVTSGRVDTQYF. The V call is TRBV12-3 or TRBV12-4, the J call TRBJ2-3; 14 bases fit TRBD2. With V trimmed by 6 bases and J by 5 bases, 4 bases remained unmatched. CDR3 length equals 15 residues.

The rearrangement joins TRBV5-1 to TRBJ1-2, with TRBD1 identical over 7 bases. This CDR3 has 13 residues. Germline-derived CDR1 and CDR2 are SGHRS and YFSETQ. Trimming removed 3 bases from V and 4 bases from J; junction bases left unmatched: 3. CDR3 sequence reads: CASSSDRAYGYTF. In DNA, the CDR3 is TGCGCCAGCAGCTCCGACAGGGCCTATGGCTACACCTTC.

The genes are TRBV29-1 and TRBJ2-7, with D unresolved. The V end lost 4 bases, the J end lost 3 bases, and 16 bases lay between the germline ends. Looked up from germline, CDR1 is SQVTM and CDR2 is ANQGSEA. This CDR3 spans 14 amino acids. The CDR3 sequence: CSVVLVDALYEQYF. The CDR3 DNA follows: TGCAGCGTTGTGTTGGTGGATGCCCTCTACGAGCAGTACTTC.

The chain carries TRBV6-1 and TRBJ2-2; 15 bases match TRBD2. The CDR3 totals 18 residues. The ends lost 5 bases at V and 5 bases at J; junction bases unmatched: 9. Germline V gene sequence: CDR1 MNHNS, CDR2 SASEGT. The CDR3 nucleotides are TGTGCCAGCAGTAGCTCGGGACTAGCGGGAGGCTTTACCGGGGAGCTGTTTTTT. It translates to CASSSSGLAGGFTGELFF.

The chain combines TRBV27 with TRBJ2-7; D gene unclear. Trimming shortened V by 3 bases and J by 0 bases, and 9 bases separated the two germline ends. Germline CDR1 reads MNHEY; CDR2 reads SMNVEV (reference sequence). The CDR3 is made up of 14 amino acids. As DNA, the CDR3 is TGTGCCAGCAGTTTGGCGCCGAGCTCCTACGAGCAGTACTTC. This codes for CASSLAPSSYEQYF.

This clonotype has a count of ten or more. The rearrangement links TRBV6-1 to TRBJ1-2; D is unresolved. CDR1 is MNHNS and CDR2 is SASEGT in the germline V gene. This CDR3 is 15 amino acids long. V was trimmed by 1 base and J by 0 bases, leaving 9 bases between them. The CDR3 loop is CASSEGPGTNYGYTF. DNA for the CDR3: TGTGCCAGCAGTGAAGGCCCAGGCACTAACTATGGCTACACCTTC.

The rearrangement uses TRBV27 and TRBJ2-7; TRBD2 aligns across 7 bases. The CDR3 runs 12 residues. Germline-derived CDR1 and CDR2 are MNHEY and SMNVEV (reference sequence). The junction had 3 bases not matched to a gene; V was cut back by 10 bases and J by 0 bases. The CDR3 nucleotides read TGTGCCACAGGACTAGGCTCCTACGAGCAGTACTTC. Its protein product is CATGLGSYEQYF.

The chain couples TRBV15 to TRBJ2-3; tentatively, D is TRBD2 (5 bases). The CDR3 length is 12 residues. Between the trimmed V and J ends, which lost 5 bases and 3 bases, there was a span of 6 bases. The germline CDR1 and CDR2 sequences are LNHNV and YYDKDF (reference sequence). The CDR3: CATSGGTDTQYF. As DNA, the CDR3 is TGTGCCACCAGCGGCGGGACAGATACGCAGTATTTT. Full variable domain (outside the CDR3, taken from reference TRBV15 and TRBJ2-3): DAMVIQNPRYQVTQFGKPVTLSCSQTLNHNVMYWYQQKSSQAPKLLFHYYDKDFNNEADTPDNFQSRRPNTSFCFLDIRSPGLGDTAMYLCATSGGTDTQYFGPGTRLTVL.

The table lists this clonotype with a few counts. V and J are TRBV18 and TRBJ2-7; TRBD2 matches at 7 bases. The CDR3 has 15 residues. Germline trimming cut 2 bases from V and 2 bases from J; bases unmatched to any gene: 6. The germline V gene has CDR1 KGHSH and CDR2 LQKENI. The CDR3 loop is CASSPGSSGTYEQYF. CDR3 DNA: TGTGCCAGCTCACCAGGCTCGAGCGGGACCTACGAGCAGTACTTC.

This clonotype occurred a few times. The V and J genes are TRBV20-1 and TRBJ2-3; D could derive from TRBD1 or TRBD2 (6 bases each). CDR3 length: 12 residues. Per the germline V gene, CDR1 is DFQATT and CDR2 is SNEGSKA (reference sequence). V shed 7 bases and J shed 2 bases, with 10 bases lying between them. CDR3 in amino acids: CSVRGDTDTQYF. DNA for the CDR3: TGCAGTGTTAGGGGGGACACAGATACGCAGTATTTT.

This clonotype was observed a few times. V is TRBV2 and J is TRBJ2-5; possibly TRBD2 for D (5 bases). Germline lookup yields CDR1 SNHLY and CDR2 FYNNEI. Trimming stripped 4 bases from V and 4 bases from J, with 13 bases between. CDR3 length: 14 amino acids. The CDR3 loop is CASSVAGVRETQYF. The CDR3 DNA is TGTGCCAGCAGTGTCGCGGGTGTTCGAGAGACCCAGTACTTC.

This clonotype was recorded at least ten times. V and J are TRBV12-3 or TRBV12-4 and TRBJ2-7; D unresolved. CDR3 length: 13 amino acids. Trimming shortened V by 5 bases and J by 2 bases, and 10 bases separated the two germline ends. The CDR3 coding sequence is TGTGCCAGCAGTGATGACACGGCCTACGAGCAGTACTTC. Translated: CASSDDTAYEQYF.

This clonotype was recorded only once. At one end, the junction sequence differs from germline, possibly due to a read error. V and J are TRBV24-1 and TRBJ2-1; perhaps TRBD2 as D (6 bases). The CDR3 is 15 amino acids. Germline CDR1 and CDR2: KGHDR and SFDVKD. CDR3 nucleotides: TGCGCCACCAGTGACCCCAACGGAGGGTACAATGAGCAGTTCTTC. It codes for CATSDPNGGYNEQFF.

This chain links TRBV2 with TRBJ2-5, with 11 bases matching TRBD2. This CDR3 is built from 19 residues. From germline, CDR1 is SNHLY and CDR2 FYNNEI. Here the CDR3 DNA reads TGTGCTTGCGAGGAAGGGGAAGGGACTAGCGGTAGACAACAAGAGACCCAGTACTTC. This sequence encodes CACEEGEGTSGRQQETQYF. Full variable domain (outside the CDR3, taken from reference TRBV2 and TRBJ2-5): EPEVTQTPSHQVTQMGQEVILRCVPISNHLYFYWYRQILGQKVEFLVSFYNNEISEKSEIFDDQFSVERPDGSNFTLKIRSTKLEDSAMYFCACEEGEGTSGRQQETQYFGPGTRLLVL.